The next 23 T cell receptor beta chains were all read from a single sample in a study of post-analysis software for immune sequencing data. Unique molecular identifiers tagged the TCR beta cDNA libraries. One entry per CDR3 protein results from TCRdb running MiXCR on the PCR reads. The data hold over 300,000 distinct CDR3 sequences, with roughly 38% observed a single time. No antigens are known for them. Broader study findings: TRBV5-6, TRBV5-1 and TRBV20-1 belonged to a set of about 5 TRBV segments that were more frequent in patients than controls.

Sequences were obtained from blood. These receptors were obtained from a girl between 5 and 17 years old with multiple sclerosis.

Here the CDR3 reads CASRGRSGGYNSPLHF. The CDR3 region has the DNA TGCGCCAGCAGGGGAAGGAGCGGGGGATATAATTCACCCCTCCACTTT. V gene TRBV5-1 combines with J gene TRBJ1-6; D might be TRBD1 (5 bases). In germline, CDR1 is SGHRS, CDR2 YFSETQ. V was trimmed by 5 bases and J by 4 bases, leaving 16 bases between them. There are 16 residues in the CDR3. Full variable domain (remainder filled in from reference TRBV5-1 and TRBJ1-6): KAGVTQTPRYLIKTRGQQVTLSCSPISGHRSVSWYQQTPGQGLQFLFEYFSETQRNKGNFPGRFSGRQFSNSRSEMNVSTLELGDSALYLCASRGRSGGYNSPLHFGNGTRLTVT.

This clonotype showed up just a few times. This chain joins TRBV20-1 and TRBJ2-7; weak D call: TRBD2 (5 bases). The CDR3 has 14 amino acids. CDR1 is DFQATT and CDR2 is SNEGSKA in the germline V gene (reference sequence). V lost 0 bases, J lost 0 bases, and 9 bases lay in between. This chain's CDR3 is CSARDRTLSYEQYF. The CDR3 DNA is TGCAGTGCTAGAGATAGGACTCTCTCCTACGAGCAGTACTTC.

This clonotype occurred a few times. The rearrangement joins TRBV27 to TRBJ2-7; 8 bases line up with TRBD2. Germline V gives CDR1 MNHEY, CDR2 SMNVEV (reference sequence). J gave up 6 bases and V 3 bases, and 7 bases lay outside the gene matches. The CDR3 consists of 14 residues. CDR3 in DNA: TGTGCCAGCAGTTTCGGGGGGGCGCTGAGCGAGCAGTACTTC. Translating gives CASSFGGALSEQYF.

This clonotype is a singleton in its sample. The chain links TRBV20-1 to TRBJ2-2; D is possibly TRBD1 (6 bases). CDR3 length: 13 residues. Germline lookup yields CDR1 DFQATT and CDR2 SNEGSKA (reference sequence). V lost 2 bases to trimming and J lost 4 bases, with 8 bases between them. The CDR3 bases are TGCAGTGCTAGACAGGGGACCACCGGGGAGCTGTTTTTT. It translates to CSARQGTTGELFF.

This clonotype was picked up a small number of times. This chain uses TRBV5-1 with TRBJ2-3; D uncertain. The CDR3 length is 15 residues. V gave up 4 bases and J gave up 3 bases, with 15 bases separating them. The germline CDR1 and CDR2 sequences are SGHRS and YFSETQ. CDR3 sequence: CASSLGLFETDTQYF. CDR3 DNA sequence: TGCGCCAGCAGCCTGGGTCTTTTTGAAACAGATACGCAGTATTTT. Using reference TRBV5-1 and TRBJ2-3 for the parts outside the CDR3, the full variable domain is KAGVTQTPRYLIKTRGQQVTLSCSPISGHRSVSWYQQTPGQGLQFLFEYFSETQRNKGNFPGRFSGRQFSNSRSEMNVSTLELGDSALYLCASSLGLFETDTQYFGPGTRLTVL.

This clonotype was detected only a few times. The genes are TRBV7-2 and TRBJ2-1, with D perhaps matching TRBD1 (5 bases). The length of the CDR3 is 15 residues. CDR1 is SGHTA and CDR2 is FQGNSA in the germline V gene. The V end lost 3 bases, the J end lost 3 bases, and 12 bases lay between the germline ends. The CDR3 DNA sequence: TGTGCCAGCAGCTTCCGGACAAACCGCTACAATGAGCAGTTCTTC. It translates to CASSFRTNRYNEQFF.

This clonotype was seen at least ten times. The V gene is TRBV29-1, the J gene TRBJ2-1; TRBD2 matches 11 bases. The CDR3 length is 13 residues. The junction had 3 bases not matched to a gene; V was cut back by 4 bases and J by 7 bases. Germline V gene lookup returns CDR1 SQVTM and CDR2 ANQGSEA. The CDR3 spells CSVVAGGPNEQFF. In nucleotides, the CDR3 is TGCAGCGTTGTAGCGGGGGGGCCAAATGAGCAGTTCTTC.

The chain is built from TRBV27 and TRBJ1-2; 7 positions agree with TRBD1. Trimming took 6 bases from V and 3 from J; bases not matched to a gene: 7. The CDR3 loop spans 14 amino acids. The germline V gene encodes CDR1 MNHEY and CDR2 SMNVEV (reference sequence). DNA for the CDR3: TGTGCCAGCAGACCAGGGGGGGCTGACTATGGCTACACCTTC. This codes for CASRPGGADYGYTF.

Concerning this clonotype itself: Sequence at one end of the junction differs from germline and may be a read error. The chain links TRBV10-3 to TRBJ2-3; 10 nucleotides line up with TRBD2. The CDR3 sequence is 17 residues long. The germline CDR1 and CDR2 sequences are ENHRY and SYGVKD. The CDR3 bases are TGTGCCATCAGTGATTTGTCCAGCGGGGGGGTTCAAGATGCGCAGTATTTT. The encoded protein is CAISDLSSGGVQDAQYF.

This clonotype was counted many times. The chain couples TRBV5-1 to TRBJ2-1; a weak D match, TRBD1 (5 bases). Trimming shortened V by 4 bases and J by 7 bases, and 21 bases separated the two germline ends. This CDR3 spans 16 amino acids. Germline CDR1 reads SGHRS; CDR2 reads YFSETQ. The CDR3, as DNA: TGCGCCAGCAGCCATACTGACGGACAATTACCAAATGAGCAGTTCTTC. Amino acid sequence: CASSHTDGQLPNEQFF.

The CDR3 region is CASSRVPGEQYF. The CDR3 DNA follows: TGTGCCAGCAGCCGTGTACCCGGGGAGCAGTACTTC. The gene calls are TRBV7-9 and TRBJ2-7; D ambiguous. V was trimmed by 5 bases and J by 7 bases, leaving 12 bases between them. The CDR3 runs to 12 residues. The germline CDR1 and CDR2 sequences are SEHNR and FQNEAQ (reference sequence).

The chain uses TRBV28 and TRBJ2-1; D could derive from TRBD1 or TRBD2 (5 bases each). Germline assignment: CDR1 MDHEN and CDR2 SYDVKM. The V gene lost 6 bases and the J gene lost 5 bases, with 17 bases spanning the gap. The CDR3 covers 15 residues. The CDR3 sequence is CASSHSQRTHNEQFF. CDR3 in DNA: TGTGCCAGCAGCCACTCACAGCGGACACACAATGAGCAGTTCTTC.

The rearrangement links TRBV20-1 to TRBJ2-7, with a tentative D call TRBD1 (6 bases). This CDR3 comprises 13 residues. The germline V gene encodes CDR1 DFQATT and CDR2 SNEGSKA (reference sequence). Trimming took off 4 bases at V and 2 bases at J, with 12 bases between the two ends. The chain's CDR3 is CSATGVRTYEQYF. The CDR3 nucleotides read TGCAGTGCTACAGGGGTAAGGACCTACGAGCAGTACTTC.

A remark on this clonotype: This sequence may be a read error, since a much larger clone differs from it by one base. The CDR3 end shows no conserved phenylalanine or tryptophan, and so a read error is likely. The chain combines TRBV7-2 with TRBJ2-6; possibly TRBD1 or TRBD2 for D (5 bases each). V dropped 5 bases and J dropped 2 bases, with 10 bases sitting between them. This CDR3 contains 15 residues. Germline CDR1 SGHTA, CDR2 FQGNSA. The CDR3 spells CASSPQGAGANVLTS. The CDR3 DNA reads TGTGCCAGCAGCCCCCAGGGAGCTGGGGCCAACGTCCTGACTTCC.

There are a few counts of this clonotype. CDR3 coding DNA: TGTGCCAGCAGCTTATGGGGGGCTGGGGCCAACGTCCTGACTTTC. It is translated as CASSLWGAGANVLTF. The gene calls are TRBV5-5 and TRBJ2-6; D is perhaps TRBD2 (6 bases). The CDR3 is 15 residues long. CDR1 SGHKS and CDR2 YYEKEE come from the germline V gene (reference sequence). The V gene lost 2 bases and the J gene lost 2 bases, with 8 bases spanning the gap.

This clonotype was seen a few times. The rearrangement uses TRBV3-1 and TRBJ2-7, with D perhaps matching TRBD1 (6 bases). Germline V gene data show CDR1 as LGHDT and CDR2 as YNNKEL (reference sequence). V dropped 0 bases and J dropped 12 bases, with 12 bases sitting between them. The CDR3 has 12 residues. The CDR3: CASSQDLQGRYF. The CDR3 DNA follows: TGTGCCAGCAGCCAAGATTTACAGGGCCGGTACTTC.

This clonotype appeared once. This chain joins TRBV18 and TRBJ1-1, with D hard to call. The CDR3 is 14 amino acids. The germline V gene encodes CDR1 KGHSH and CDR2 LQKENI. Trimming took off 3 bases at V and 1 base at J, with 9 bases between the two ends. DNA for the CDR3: TGTGCCAGCTCACCGTTGGACGGGAACACTGAAGCTTTCTTT. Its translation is CASSPLDGNTEAFF. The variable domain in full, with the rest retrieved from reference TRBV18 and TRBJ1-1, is NAGVMQNPRHLVRRRGQEARLRCSPMKGHSHVYWYRQLPEEGLKFMVYLQKENIIDESGMPKERFSAEFPKEGPSILRIQQVVRGDSAAYFCASSPLDGNTEAFFGQGTRLTVV.

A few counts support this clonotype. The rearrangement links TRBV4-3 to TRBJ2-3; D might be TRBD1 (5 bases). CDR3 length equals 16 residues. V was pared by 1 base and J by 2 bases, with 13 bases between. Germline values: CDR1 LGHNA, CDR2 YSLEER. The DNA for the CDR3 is TGCGCCAGCAGCCAAGTGGGGCCCAGGCCCACAGATACGCAGTATTTT. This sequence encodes CASSQVGPRPTDTQYF.

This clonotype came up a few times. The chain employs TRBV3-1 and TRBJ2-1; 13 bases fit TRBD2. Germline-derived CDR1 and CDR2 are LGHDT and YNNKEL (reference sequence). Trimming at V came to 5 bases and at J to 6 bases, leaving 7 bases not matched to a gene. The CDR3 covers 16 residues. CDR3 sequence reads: CASSDIGTSGANEQFF. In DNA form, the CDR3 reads TGTGCCAGCAGCGACATCGGGACTAGCGGGGCCAATGAGCAGTTCTTC.

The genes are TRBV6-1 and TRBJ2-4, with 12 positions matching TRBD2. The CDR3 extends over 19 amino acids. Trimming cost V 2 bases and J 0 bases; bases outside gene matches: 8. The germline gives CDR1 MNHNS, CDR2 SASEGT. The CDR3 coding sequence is TGTGCCAGCAGTGAATTGGCTAGCGGGGGGGTGAGAGCCAAAAACATTCAGTACTTC. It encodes CASSELASGGVRAKNIQYF.

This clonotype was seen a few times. The CDR3: CSARAEGTSGSGGPIYTDTQYF. The CDR3 coding sequence is TGCAGTGCTAGAGCCGAGGGGACTAGCGGCAGCGGGGGGCCCATTTACACAGATACGCAGTATTTT. The chain employs TRBV20-1 and TRBJ2-3; 11 bases are shared with TRBD2. The CDR3 extends over 22 amino acids. The V segment lost 1 base and the J segment 2 bases; nucleotides outside the gene matches: 23. Germline V gene sequence: CDR1 DFQATT, CDR2 SNEGSKA (reference sequence).

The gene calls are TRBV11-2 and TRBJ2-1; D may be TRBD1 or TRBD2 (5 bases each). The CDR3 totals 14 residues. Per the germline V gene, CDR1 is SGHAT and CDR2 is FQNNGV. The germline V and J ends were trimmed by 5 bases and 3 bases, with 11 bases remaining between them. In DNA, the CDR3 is TGTGCCAGCAGCCCGGGGCCCCTCTACAATGAGCAGTTCTTC. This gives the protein CASSPGPLYNEQFF.

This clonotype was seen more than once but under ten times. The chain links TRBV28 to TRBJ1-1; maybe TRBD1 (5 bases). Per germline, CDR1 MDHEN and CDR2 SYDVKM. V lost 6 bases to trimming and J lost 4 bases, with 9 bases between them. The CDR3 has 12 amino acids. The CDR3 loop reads CASSLDTTEAFF. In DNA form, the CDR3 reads TGTGCCAGCAGCCTGGACACCACTGAAGCTTTCTTT.